One and the same sample provided the 6 T cell receptor beta chains below, sequenced in a study of blood T cell repertoires in COVID-19. Measured with immunoSEQ multiplex PCR; TCRdb has only the in-frame clones, and not every one. The profile shows hundreds of thousands of clones, approximately 85% of them singletons. The source material was peripheral blood. These receptors originate from a man over 45 with active or convalescent COVID-19.

This chain joins TRBV29-1 and TRBJ1-2; tentatively, D is TRBD1 (6 bases). The CDR3 loop spans 13 amino acids. Germline V gene data show CDR1 as SQVTM and CDR2 as ANQGSEA. V was clipped by 6 bases and J by 4 bases, with 15 bases between them. The CDR3 loop reads CSVVPRTAYGYTF. Here the CDR3 DNA reads TGCAGCGTCGTACCCCGGACAGCCTATGGCTACACCTTC.

A few counts support this clone. The chain recombines TRBV18 with TRBJ1-1, with 8 bases aligning to TRBD1. CDR3 length: 15 residues. Germline CDR1 and CDR2: KGHSH and LQKENI. The trim removed 0 bases at V and 4 bases at J, leaving 4 bases unmatched. The CDR3 nucleotides are TGTGCCAGCTCACCACCGTCAGGGGGCACCACTGAAGCTTTCTTT. Translation: CASSPPSGGTTEAFF.

The DNA of the CDR3 is TGTGCCAGCAGCTTCGGCAGGAAATTCAATCAGCCCCAGCATTTT. This codes for CASSFGRKFNQPQHF. The rearrangement uses TRBV11-3 and TRBJ1-5; D gene unclear. Germline lookup yields CDR1 SGHNT and CDR2 YENEEA. The CDR3 sequence is 15 residues long. The V and J ends lost 3 bases and 3 bases respectively, with 12 bases between them.

The CDR3 sequence: CASSVRRGGAGDYGELFF. CDR3 DNA: TGTGCCAGCAGCGTAAGACGGGGTGGGGCAGGGGATTACGGGGAGCTGTTTTTT. V usage is TRBV9 and J usage is TRBJ2-2, with a possible D match to TRBD1 (6 bases). Germline assignment: CDR1 SGDLS and CDR2 YYNGEE. V lost 1 base and J 7 bases, leaving 23 bases between the germline ends. The CDR3 covers 18 residues.

The chain employs TRBV7-8 and TRBJ1-6, with D tentatively TRBD1 (6 bases). The V end lost 4 bases, the J end lost 1 base, and 14 bases lay between the germline ends. Germline assignment: CDR1 SGHVS and CDR2 FQNEAQ. This CDR3 is built from 17 residues. The CDR3 is CASSSHRVISYNSPLHF. CDR3 nucleotide sequence: TGTGCCAGCAGCTCCCACAGGGTTATATCCTATAATTCACCCCTCCACTTT.

This rearrangement joins TRBV5-6 to TRBJ2-7; tentatively, D is TRBD1 (5 bases). Germline values: CDR1 SGHDT, CDR2 YYEEEE. The CDR3 is 15 residues long. Trimming stripped 0 bases from V and 3 bases from J, with 13 bases between. The CDR3 spells CASSLEGSGNYEQYF. CDR3 sequence (DNA): TGTGCCAGCAGCTTGGAGGGGTCAGGGAACTACGAGCAGTACTTC.